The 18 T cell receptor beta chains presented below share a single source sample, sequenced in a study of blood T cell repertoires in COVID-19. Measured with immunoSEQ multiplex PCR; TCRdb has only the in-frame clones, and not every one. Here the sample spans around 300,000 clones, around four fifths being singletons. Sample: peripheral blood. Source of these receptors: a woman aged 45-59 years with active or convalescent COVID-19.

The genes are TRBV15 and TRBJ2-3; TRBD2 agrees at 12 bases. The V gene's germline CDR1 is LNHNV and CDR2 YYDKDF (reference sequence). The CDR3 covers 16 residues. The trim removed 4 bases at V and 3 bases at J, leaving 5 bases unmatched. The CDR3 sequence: CATSIGLAGKTDTQYF. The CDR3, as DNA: TGTGCCACCAGCATCGGACTAGCGGGAAAAACAGATACGCAGTATTTT.

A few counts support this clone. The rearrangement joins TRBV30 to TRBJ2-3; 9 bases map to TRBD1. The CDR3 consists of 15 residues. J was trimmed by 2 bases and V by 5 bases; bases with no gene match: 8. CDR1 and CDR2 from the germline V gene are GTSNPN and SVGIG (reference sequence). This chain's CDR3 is CAWVGTGWPTDTQYF. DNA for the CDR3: TGTGCCTGGGTCGGGACAGGGTGGCCCACAGATACGCAGTATTTT.

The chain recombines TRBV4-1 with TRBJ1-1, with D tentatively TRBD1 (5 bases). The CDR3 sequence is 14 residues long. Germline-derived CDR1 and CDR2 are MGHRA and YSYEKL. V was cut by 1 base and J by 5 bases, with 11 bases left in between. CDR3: CASSQGTGPTEAFF. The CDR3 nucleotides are TGCGCCAGCAGCCAAGGCACAGGCCCTACTGAAGCTTTCTTT.

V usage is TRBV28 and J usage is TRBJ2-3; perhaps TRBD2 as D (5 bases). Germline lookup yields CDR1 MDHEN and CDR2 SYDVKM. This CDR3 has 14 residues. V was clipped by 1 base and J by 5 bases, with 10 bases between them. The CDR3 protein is CASSLFGERDTQYF. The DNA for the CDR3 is TGTGCCAGCAGTTTATTCGGGGAACGAGATACGCAGTATTTT. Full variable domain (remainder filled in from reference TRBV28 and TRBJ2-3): DVKVTQSSRYLVKRTGEKVFLECVQDMDHENMFWYRQDPGLGLRLIYFSYDVKMKEKGDIPEGYSVSREKKERFSLILESASTNQTSMYLCASSLFGERDTQYFGPGTRLTVL.

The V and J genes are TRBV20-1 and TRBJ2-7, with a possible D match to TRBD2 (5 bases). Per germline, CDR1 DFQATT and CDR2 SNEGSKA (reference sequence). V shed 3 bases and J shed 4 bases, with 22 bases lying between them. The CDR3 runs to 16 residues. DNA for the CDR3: TGCAGTGCTAGTGGATGGACTTCAGACGGCTCTTACGAGCAGTACTTC. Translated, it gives CSASGWTSDGSYEQYF.

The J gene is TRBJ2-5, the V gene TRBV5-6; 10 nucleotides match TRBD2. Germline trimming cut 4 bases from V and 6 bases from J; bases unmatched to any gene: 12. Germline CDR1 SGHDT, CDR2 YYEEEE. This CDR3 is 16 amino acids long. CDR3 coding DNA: TGTGCCAGCAGCCCCTCCCGGCTAGCGGGAGAACAGACCCAGTACTTC. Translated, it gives CASSPSRLAGEQTQYF.

CDR3: CASSVPPLASYIQYF. For the CDR3, the DNA is TGTGCCAGCAGCGTCCCTCCCCTCGCTAGCTACATTCAGTACTTC. The chain joins TRBV9 to TRBJ2-4; D is possibly TRBD2 (5 bases). V was trimmed by 2 bases and J by 8 bases, leaving 17 bases between them. The germline V gene has CDR1 SGDLS and CDR2 YYNGEE. CDR3 length: 15 amino acids.

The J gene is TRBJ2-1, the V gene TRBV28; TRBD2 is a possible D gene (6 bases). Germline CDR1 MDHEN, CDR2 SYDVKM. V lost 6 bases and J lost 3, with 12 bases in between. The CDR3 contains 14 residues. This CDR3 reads CASSMGGVYNEQFF. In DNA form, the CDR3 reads TGTGCCAGCAGCATGGGAGGCGTCTACAATGAGCAGTTCTTC.

The CDR3: CASSLGLAEQETQYF. In nucleotides, the CDR3 is TGTGCCAGCAGCCTTGGACTAGCGGAGCAAGAGACCCAGTACTTC. V and J are TRBV7-6 and TRBJ2-5; 10 nucleotides match TRBD2. Trimming at V came to 5 bases and at J to 2 bases, leaving 5 bases not matched to a gene. Germline V gene sequence: CDR1 SGHVS, CDR2 FNYEAQ. The CDR3 length is 15 residues.

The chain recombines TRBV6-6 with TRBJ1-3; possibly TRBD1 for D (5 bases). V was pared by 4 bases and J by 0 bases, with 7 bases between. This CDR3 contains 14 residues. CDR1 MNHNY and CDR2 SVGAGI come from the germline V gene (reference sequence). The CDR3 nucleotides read TGTGCCAGCAGTTTTGACAGCTCTGGAAACACCATATATTTT. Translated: CASSFDSSGNTIYF.

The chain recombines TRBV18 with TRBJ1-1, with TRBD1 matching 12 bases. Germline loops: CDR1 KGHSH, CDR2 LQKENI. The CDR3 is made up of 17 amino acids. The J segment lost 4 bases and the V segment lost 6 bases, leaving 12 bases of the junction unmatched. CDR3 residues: CASSLTGTGGLGTEAFF. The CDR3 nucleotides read TGTGCCAGCTCGCTAACCGGGACAGGGGGCTTGGGCACTGAAGCTTTCTTT.

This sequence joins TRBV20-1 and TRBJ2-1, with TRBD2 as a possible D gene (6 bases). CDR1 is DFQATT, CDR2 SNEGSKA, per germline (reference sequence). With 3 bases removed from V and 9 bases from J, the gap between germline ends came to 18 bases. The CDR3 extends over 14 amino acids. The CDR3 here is CSASFRGGAGEQFF. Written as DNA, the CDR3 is TGCAGTGCTAGTTTCCGTGGAGGGGCGGGTGAGCAGTTCTTC.

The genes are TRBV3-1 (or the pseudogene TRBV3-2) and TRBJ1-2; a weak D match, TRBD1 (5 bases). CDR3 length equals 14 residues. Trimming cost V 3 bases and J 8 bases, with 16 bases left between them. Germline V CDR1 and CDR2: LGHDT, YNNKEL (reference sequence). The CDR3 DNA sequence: TGTGCCAGCAGCCACAGGGTAGGCTTTGGGGGCTACACCTTC. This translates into CASSHRVGFGGYTF.

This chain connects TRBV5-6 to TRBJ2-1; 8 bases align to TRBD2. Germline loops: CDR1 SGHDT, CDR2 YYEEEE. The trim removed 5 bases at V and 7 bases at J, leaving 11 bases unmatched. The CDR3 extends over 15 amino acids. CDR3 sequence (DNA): TGTGCCAGCAGGATTAGGCTAGCGGGTGAGAATGAGCAGTTCTTC. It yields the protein CASRIRLAGENEQFF.

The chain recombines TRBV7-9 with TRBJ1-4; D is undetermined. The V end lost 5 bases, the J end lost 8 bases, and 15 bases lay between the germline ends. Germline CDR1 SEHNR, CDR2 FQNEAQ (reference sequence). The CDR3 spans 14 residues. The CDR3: CASSIREVREKLFF. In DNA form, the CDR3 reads TGTGCCAGCAGCATCCGGGAGGTGCGGGAAAAACTGTTTTTT. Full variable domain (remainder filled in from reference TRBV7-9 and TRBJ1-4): DTGVSQNPRHKITKRGQNVTFRCDPISEHNRLYWYRQTLGQGPEFLTYFQNEAQLEKSRLLSDRFSAERPKGSFSTLEIQRTEQGDSAMYLCASSIREVREKLFFGSGTQLSVL.

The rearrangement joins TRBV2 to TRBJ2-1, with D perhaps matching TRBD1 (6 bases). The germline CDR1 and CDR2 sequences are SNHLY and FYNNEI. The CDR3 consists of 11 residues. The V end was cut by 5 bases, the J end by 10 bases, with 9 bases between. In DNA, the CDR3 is TGTGCCAGCAGTTACACAGGGGAGCAGTTCTTC. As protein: CASSYTGEQFF.

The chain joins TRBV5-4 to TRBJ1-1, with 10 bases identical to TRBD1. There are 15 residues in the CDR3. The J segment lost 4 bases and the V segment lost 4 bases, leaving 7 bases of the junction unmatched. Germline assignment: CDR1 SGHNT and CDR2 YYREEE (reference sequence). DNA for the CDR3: TGTGCCAGCAGCGGGGCGGGACAGGGGCTCACTGAAGCTTTCTTT. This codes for CASSGAGQGLTEAFF.

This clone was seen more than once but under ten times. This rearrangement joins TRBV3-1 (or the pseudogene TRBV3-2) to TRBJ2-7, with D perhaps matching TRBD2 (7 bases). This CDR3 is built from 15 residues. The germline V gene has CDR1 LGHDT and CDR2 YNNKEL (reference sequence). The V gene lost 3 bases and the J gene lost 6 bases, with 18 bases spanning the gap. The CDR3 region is CASSHPPGGGGEQYF. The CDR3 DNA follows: TGTGCCAGCAGCCACCCCCCGGGGGGAGGGGGCGAGCAGTACTTC.